Listed here are 32 T cell receptor beta chains from one sample, sequenced in a study of T-cell reconstitution after alpha-beta-depleted transplantation in children. Preparation of the TCRbeta library used unique molecular identifiers. Via MiXCR, TCRdb re-called the PCR reads, giving one row per CDR3 protein. The sample consists of over 400,000 distinct CDR3 sequences, 43% of them appearing once. The sequencing here drew on PBMCs, taken before TCRalphabeta/CD19-depleted stem cell transplant. All receptors come from a girl aged 2 to 10 with aplastic anemia, due to receive a stem cell transplant.

The chain has TRBV11-2 and TRBJ1-1; D not resolved. The CDR3 spans 12 residues. The germline CDR1 and CDR2 sequences are SGHAT and FQNNGV. Trimming took off 7 bases at V and 0 bases at J, with 6 bases between the two ends. CDR3 loop: CASTTMNTEAFF. The CDR3 nucleotides are TGTGCCAGCACCACTATGAACACTGAAGCTTTCTTT.

This clonotype was picked up many times. The chain carries TRBV29-1 and TRBJ2-2; 13 bases map to TRBD2. Looked up from germline, CDR1 is SQVTM and CDR2 is ANQGSEA. The J segment lost 6 bases and the V segment lost 0 bases, leaving 7 bases of the junction unmatched. The CDR3 length is 17 residues. DNA for the CDR3: TGCAGCGTTGAAGATCGGAGACTAGCGGGAGGTCCCGGGGAGCTGTTTTTT. Translating gives CSVEDRRLAGGPGELFF.

This clonotype came up a few times. V usage is TRBV18 and J usage is TRBJ2-3; D is ambiguous. The CDR3 totals 15 residues. Trimming shortened V by 3 bases and J by 1 base, and 11 bases separated the two germline ends. Germline V lookup: CDR1 KGHSH, CDR2 LQKENI. The chain's CDR3 is CASSPGAWGTDTQYF. CDR3 sequence (DNA): TGTGCCAGCTCACCCGGAGCGTGGGGCACAGATACGCAGTATTTT.

This clonotype was observed a handful of times. For the CDR3, the DNA is TGTGCCAGCAGCCGACTTACAGGGGGCTCTGAAGCTTTCTTT. Its translation: CASSRLTGGSEAFF. The chain couples TRBV3-1 to TRBJ1-1, with 9 bases matching TRBD1. The V segment lost 4 bases and the J segment 6 bases; nucleotides outside the gene matches: 6. This CDR3 has 14 residues. The germline CDR1 and CDR2 sequences are LGHDT and YNNKEL (reference sequence).

The rearrangement joins TRBV6-5 to TRBJ1-4, with D perhaps matching TRBD1 (5 bases). The germline V gene has CDR1 MNHEY and CDR2 SVGAGI. The CDR3 spans 15 residues. The germline V and J ends were trimmed by 4 bases and 4 bases, with 13 bases remaining between them. CDR3 DNA sequence: TGTGCCAGCAGTTTGTCAGGGTCGGGTAATGAAAAACTGTTTTTT. Translating gives CASSLSGSGNEKLFF.

In its sample, this clonotype was seen many times. The chain carries TRBV12-3 or TRBV12-4 and TRBJ2-5, with 9 bases aligning to TRBD2. The V segment lost 8 bases and the J segment 9 bases; nucleotides outside the gene matches: 22. The CDR3 extends over 17 amino acids. The CDR3 protein is CASLDSGGLKGTRPQYF. The CDR3, as DNA: TGTGCCAGCCTAGACAGCGGGGGGCTAAAGGGAACACGACCCCAGTACTTC.

This chain joins TRBV29-1 and TRBJ2-7; 8 bases are a match to TRBD1. In germline, CDR1 is SQVTM, CDR2 ANQGSEA. The ends lost 7 bases at V and 1 base at J; junction bases unmatched: 6. The CDR3 totals 13 residues. In DNA, the CDR3 is TGCAGCGCCAGGACAGGGAAATCCTACGAGCAGTACTTC. This gives the protein CSARTGKSYEQYF.

The V gene is TRBV5-1, the J gene TRBJ2-2, with 8 nucleotides matching TRBD2. The V gene's germline CDR1 is SGHRS and CDR2 YFSETQ. V lost 5 bases to trimming and J lost 0 bases; unmatched junction nucleotides: 6. The length of the CDR3 is 16 residues. The CDR3 region has the DNA TGCGCCAGCAGTTTCGGGGGGGTCGCGAACACCGGGGAGCTGTTTTTT. Translating it yields CASSFGGVANTGELFF.

The chain is built from TRBV12-3 or TRBV12-4 and TRBJ1-1; D is unresolved. The CDR3 has 14 amino acids. Trimming left V 6 bases short and J 0 bases short, with 11 bases between. The CDR3 DNA reads TGTGCCAGCAGCCCGGCGTTCATGAACACTGAAGCTTTCTTT. Residues: CASSPAFMNTEAFF.

This chain uses TRBV16 with TRBJ1-3; tentative D call: TRBD1 (5 bases). V was trimmed by 4 bases and J by 2 bases, leaving 9 bases between them. CDR3 size: 14 residues. Germline V gives CDR1 KGHSY, CDR2 FQNENV. The CDR3 is CASSRDFTGNTIYF. CDR3 nucleotide sequence: TGTGCCAGCAGCCGGGACTTCACTGGAAACACCATATATTTT.

Remarks on this clonotype: Its ends do not fully match the called genes, so a read error is possible. The chain uses TRBV5-8 and TRBJ2-4; TRBD2 agrees at 10 bases. From germline, CDR1 is SGHTS and CDR2 YDEGEE. The CDR3 consists of 17 residues. The DNA for the CDR3 is TGTGCCAGCGGCTTGATCGTACTAGCGGGATCCAAAAACATTCAGTACTTC. Protein product: CASGLIVLAGSKNIQYF.

There are many counts of this clonotype. The V gene is TRBV7-2, the J gene TRBJ2-3; perhaps TRBD2 as D (5 bases). Germline-derived CDR1 and CDR2 are SGHTA and FQGNSA. Trimming removed 1 base at V and 0 bases at J, with 8 bases between. The CDR3 is 15 amino acids. CDR3 protein: CASSLESGSTDTQYF. The CDR3 DNA sequence: TGTGCCAGCAGCTTAGAAAGCGGAAGCACAGATACGCAGTATTTT.

This clonotype was picked up a small number of times. This rearrangement joins TRBV11-2 to TRBJ2-1, with D maybe TRBD2 (5 bases). V was trimmed by 1 base and J by 7 bases, leaving 14 bases between them. In germline, CDR1 is SGHAT, CDR2 FQNNGV. The CDR3 runs to 15 residues. The CDR3 DNA follows: TGTGCCAGCAGCTTAGGAGGGAGCCCGGGGAATGAGCAGTTCTTC. Translated: CASSLGGSPGNEQFF.

In regard to this clonotype: Being one base from a much bigger clone, this may be a read error. The CDR3 here is CASSPRTGF. DNA of the CDR3: TGTGCCAGCAGTCCGAGGACAGGGTTT. The genes are TRBV12-3 or TRBV12-4 and TRBJ1-1; 8 bases line up with TRBD1. The CDR3 sequence is 9 residues long.

This clonotype was detected a few times. This sequence joins TRBV7-3 and TRBJ2-3; 8 bases fit TRBD2. The CDR3 length is 14 residues. Unmatched junction bases numbered 2, after V lost 0 bases and J lost 6 bases. Germline V gene data show CDR1 as SGHTA and CDR2 as FQGTGA. This chain's CDR3 is CASSLTPGGDTQYF. DNA for the CDR3: TGTGCCAGCAGCTTAACCCCGGGGGGGGATACGCAGTATTTT.

This clonotype was seen a few times. Here the CDR3 DNA reads TGTGCCAGCTCACTCAGGACTAGCGGGGGCCAAGGGACGCAGTATTTT. It yields the protein CASSLRTSGGQGTQYF. This chain links TRBV18 with TRBJ2-3; 13 bases are shared with TRBD2. In germline, CDR1 is KGHSH, CDR2 LQKENI. V gave up 4 bases and J gave up 9 bases; unmatched junction bases: 10. CDR3 size: 16 residues.

This clonotype showed up many times. The chain combines TRBV7-9 with TRBJ2-5, with 8 bases fitting TRBD2. V shed 6 bases, J shed 5 bases, and the junction held 5 bases outside the gene matches. Germline CDR1 is SEHNR and CDR2 is FQNEAQ (reference sequence). The CDR3 runs 13 residues. This chain's CDR3 is CASSTSGTETQYF. CDR3 nucleotide sequence: TGTGCCAGCAGTACTAGCGGTACCGAGACCCAGTACTTC.

In this sample, this clonotype turned up a few times. The chain employs TRBV4-3 and TRBJ2-2; D is possibly TRBD2 (6 bases). Deletions cut 4 bases from V and 1 base from J, with 19 bases between. CDR3 size: 18 residues. Germline CDR1 and CDR2: LGHNA and YSLEER. In DNA form, the CDR3 reads TGCGCCAGCAGCCCTCATAAGCAAGGGACTTTGAACACCGGGGAGCTGTTTTTT. The encoded protein is CASSPHKQGTLNTGELFF.

CDR3 loop: CASNPSNTEAFF. CDR3 bases: TGTGCCAGCAATCCATCGAACACTGAAGCTTTCTTT. The chain has TRBV5-4 and TRBJ1-1; no clear D. Germline V gives CDR1 SGHNT, CDR2 YYREEE (reference sequence). V was trimmed by 6 bases and J by 1 base, leaving 7 bases between them. The CDR3 runs to 12 residues.

The V gene is TRBV6-1, the J gene TRBJ2-7; D gene uncertain. This CDR3 comprises 13 residues. V was shortened by 6 bases and J by 4 bases, with 13 bases between the two germline ends. The germline V gene encodes CDR1 MNHNS and CDR2 SASEGT. CDR3: CASRKTGAYEQYF. The CDR3 nucleotides read TGTGCCAGCAGAAAGACCGGAGCGTACGAGCAGTACTTC.

The chain combines TRBV12-3 or TRBV12-4 with TRBJ2-5; 10 nucleotides line up with TRBD1. The trim removed 5 bases at V and 6 bases at J, leaving 9 bases unmatched. The CDR3 has 15 amino acids. The CDR3 nucleotides read TGTGCCAGCAGTCGGGGACAGGGGACTGCAAAGACCCAGTACTTC. Amino acids: CASSRGQGTAKTQYF.

This clonotype was detected many times. V and J are TRBV7-9 and TRBJ2-2; possibly TRBD1 or TRBD2 for D (5 bases each). The length of the CDR3 is 15 residues. Trimming stripped 7 bases from V and 1 base from J, with 13 bases between. From germline, CDR1 is SEHNR and CDR2 FQNEAQ (reference sequence). The CDR3 sequence is CASTRGGENTGELFF. The CDR3 DNA reads TGTGCCAGCACCCGTGGGGGAGAGAACACCGGGGAGCTGTTTTTT. Looking up the rest from reference TRBV7-9 and TRBJ2-2 gives the full variable domain: DTGVSQNPRHKITKRGQNVTFRCDPISEHNRLYWYRQTLGQGPEFLTYFQNEAQLEKSRLLSDRFSAERPKGSFSTLEIQRTEQGDSAMYLCASTRGGENTGELFFGEGSRLTVL.

This clonotype was observed a few times. The chain links TRBV12-3 or TRBV12-4 to TRBJ1-5; D ambiguous. Trimming cost V 5 bases and J 1 base, with 18 bases left between them. This CDR3 has 17 amino acids. CDR3 nucleotide sequence: TGTGCCAGCAGTCTTAGCCCCTTAATAGGGAGCAATCAGCCCCAGCATTTT. This encodes CASSLSPLIGSNQPQHF.

V and J are TRBV6-5 and TRBJ2-7; D remains unclear. The CDR3 extends over 14 amino acids. Germline V lookup: CDR1 MNHEY, CDR2 SVGAGI. V was pared by 2 bases and J by 0 bases, with 8 bases between. Here the CDR3 DNA reads TGTGCCAGCAGTTACGGGTCGGACTCCTACGAGCAGTACTTC. As protein: CASSYGSDSYEQYF.

Many counts were recorded for this clonotype. The V and J genes are TRBV7-2 and TRBJ2-2; the D is unclear. Germline CDR1 SGHTA, CDR2 FQGNSA. Trimming took 5 bases from V and 10 from J, leaving 14 bases between them. This CDR3 region has 13 residues. The CDR3 spells CASSPQSVPELFF. Written as DNA, the CDR3 is TGTGCCAGCAGCCCCCAGAGCGTACCGGAGCTGTTTTTT. The full variable domain, in which reference TRBV7-2 and TRBJ2-2 provide the parts outside the CDR3, is GAGVSQSPSNKVTEKGKDVELRCDPISGHTALYWYRQSLGQGLEFLIYFQGNSAPDKSGLPSDRFSAERTGGSVSTLTIQRTQQEDSAVYLCASSPQSVPELFFGEGSRLTVL.

This chain connects TRBV5-1 to TRBJ2-4; D might be TRBD2 (6 bases). The V end was cut by 4 bases, the J end by 1 base, with 15 bases between. This CDR3 is built from 16 residues. From germline, CDR1 is SGHRS and CDR2 YFSETQ. The CDR3 DNA follows: TGCGCCAGCAGCCCGGCGGGGAGGTTGGCCAAAAACATTCAGTACTTC. It specifies CASSPAGRLAKNIQYF.

This clonotype was counted once. This rearrangement joins TRBV27 to TRBJ2-7, with 7 bases fitting TRBD2. This CDR3 spans 13 amino acids. Germline CDR1 is MNHEY and CDR2 is SMNVEV (reference sequence). The chain's CDR3 is CASSWGGKRCKMV. The CDR3 nucleotides read TGTGCCAGCAGTTGGGGGGGAAAGCGGTGCAAAATGGTC.

There are a few counts of this clonotype. The chain carries TRBV6-1 and TRBJ1-2; D ambiguous. This CDR3 is built from 14 residues. V dropped 6 bases and J dropped 1 base, with 12 bases sitting between them. The germline gives CDR1 MNHNS, CDR2 SASEGT. CDR3 amino acids: CASSRWQDNYGYTF. CDR3 nucleotide sequence: TGTGCCAGCAGCCGGTGGCAGGATAACTATGGCTACACCTTC.

In this sample, this clonotype turned up many times. This chain joins TRBV7-9 and TRBJ2-5; weak D call: TRBD1 (6 bases). The V and J ends lost 4 bases and 5 bases respectively, with 14 bases between them. This CDR3 spans 14 amino acids. The germline V gene encodes CDR1 SEHNR and CDR2 FQNEAQ (reference sequence). The CDR3 reads CASSSSGAAETQYF. The CDR3 DNA reads TGTGCCAGCAGCTCCTCAGGGGCAGCGGAGACCCAGTACTTC. Supplemented by reference TRBV7-9 and TRBJ2-5, the full variable domain reads DTGVSQNPRHKITKRGQNVTFRCDPISEHNRLYWYRQTLGQGPEFLTYFQNEAQLEKSRLLSDRFSAERPKGSFSTLEIQRTEQGDSAMYLCASSSSGAAETQYFGPGTRLLVL.

CDR3 in amino acids: CASSLTTSGRGGNEQFF. DNA of the CDR3: TGTGCCAGCAGCTTAACGACTAGCGGGAGGGGAGGGAATGAGCAGTTCTTC. The gene calls are TRBV7-3 and TRBJ2-1, with 14 bases fitting TRBD2. Germline trimming cut 0 bases from V and 7 bases from J; bases unmatched to any gene: 5. The V gene's germline CDR1 is SGHTA and CDR2 FQGTGA. CDR3 size: 17 residues.

This clonotype was counted only a few times. The V and J genes are TRBV6-5 and TRBJ1-2; tentative D call: TRBD1 (6 bases). V lost 2 bases and J 2 bases, leaving 12 bases between the germline ends. CDR1 MNHEY and CDR2 SVGAGI come from the germline V gene. The CDR3 length is 15 residues. As DNA, the CDR3 is TGTGCCAGCAGTTACGTAGTAGGGGGAAACTATGGCTACACCTTC. Encoded protein: CASSYVVGGNYGYTF.

This chain uses TRBV21-1 with TRBJ2-5. TRBV21-1 is marked as a pseudogene. This CDR3 has 13 residues. This chain's CDR3 is CASIEGTQETQYF. The CDR3 DNA follows: TGTGCCAGCATAGAAGGTACCCAAGAGACCCAGTACTTC.